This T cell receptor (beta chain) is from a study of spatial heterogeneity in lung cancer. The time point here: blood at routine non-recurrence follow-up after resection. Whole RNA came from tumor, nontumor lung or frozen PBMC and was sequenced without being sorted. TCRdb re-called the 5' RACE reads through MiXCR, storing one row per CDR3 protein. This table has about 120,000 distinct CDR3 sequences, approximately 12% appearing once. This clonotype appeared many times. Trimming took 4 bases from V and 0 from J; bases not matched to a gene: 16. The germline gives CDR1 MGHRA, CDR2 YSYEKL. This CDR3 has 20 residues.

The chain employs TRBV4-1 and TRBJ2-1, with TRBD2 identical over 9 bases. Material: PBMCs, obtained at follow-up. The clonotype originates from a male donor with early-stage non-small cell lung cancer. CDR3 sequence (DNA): TGCGCCAGCAGCCCTACGCCCCGGCGGGGGGGTTCCAGCTCCTACAATGAGCAGTTCTTC. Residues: CASSPTPRRGGSSSYNEQFF.